This T cell receptor (beta chain) was observed in a study of cytomegalovirus exposure and HLA in healthy donors. Whole-study context: Genetic ancestry analysis placed about 84% of the 398 donors that were genotyped in the Caucasian-associated cluster.

The study's findings and limits: No immune exposure information besides CMV serostatus was available. Researchers reported that three CMV-associated chains were confirmed in vitro as CMV antigen-specific.

This clone has a single count. Antigen unknown. This CDR3 comprises 13 residues. Trimming pared 4 bases from V and 7 bases from J, leaving 15 bases between. Germline V lookup: CDR1 SGHNT, CDR2 YYREEE (reference sequence). 60 Vbeta and 13 Jbeta primers were used in PCR. Some clones are missing from TCRdb's copy, which holds only in-frame ones; the method was immunoSEQ multiplex PCR. The table includes around 130,000 clones, around 85% detected once. The sequence was obtained from a female donor in good health and CMV-seronegative. Sequenced sample: PBMCs. This chain joins TRBV5-4 and TRBJ2-7; D gene uncertain. CDR3 in amino acids: CASSPTPTGEQYF. CDR3 bases: TGTGCCAGCAGCCCAACCCCCACCGGGGAGCAGTACTTC.